The 26 T cell receptor beta chains in this list originate from one sample, sequenced in a study of cytomegalovirus exposure and HLA in healthy donors. It was with 60 Vbeta and 13 Jbeta primers that the PCR ran. Assay used: immunoSEQ multiplex PCR; TCRdb lists only in-frame clones, some missing. The sample contains around 150,000 clones, around 80% of which appear only once. Sample: PBMCs. All receptors come from a woman aged 30 to 39 in good health and CMV-seropositive.

In DNA, the CDR3 is TGTGCCAGCAGACAAACCTCCGGGGGATATGGCTACACCTTC. Amino acids: CASRQTSGGYGYTF. The V gene is TRBV28, the J gene TRBJ1-2; D is perhaps TRBD1 (5 bases). From germline, CDR1 is MDHEN and CDR2 SYDVKM. This CDR3 has 14 residues. Trimming removed 6 bases at V and 5 bases at J, with 16 bases between.

The CDR3 protein is CASSEVQSNQPQHF. DNA of the CDR3: TGTGCCAGCAGTGAGGTACAGAGCAATCAGCCCCAGCATTTT. The chain has TRBV2 and TRBJ1-5; D not resolved. From germline, CDR1 is SNHLY and CDR2 FYNNEI. Trimming took off 3 bases at V and 1 base at J, with 7 bases between the two ends. The CDR3 is 14 residues long.

Here the CDR3 reads CASSPQGNYGYTF. The CDR3 region has the DNA TGTGCCAGCAGCCCCCAGGGAAACTATGGCTACACCTTC. The chain is built from TRBV7-8 and TRBJ1-2; TRBD1 is a possible D gene (5 bases). Trimming took 5 bases from V and 2 from J, leaving 9 bases between them. CDR1 is SGHVS, CDR2 FQNEAQ, per germline. CDR3 length: 13 residues.

The rearrangement uses TRBV10-3 and TRBJ2-7, with a possible D match to TRBD1 (6 bases). The CDR3 runs to 15 residues. CDR1 and CDR2 (germline): ENHRY, SYGVKD. Trimming cost V 2 bases and J 5 bases, with 16 bases left between them. DNA of the CDR3: TGTGCCATCAGTGAGGTCATAGGGGGTATCAACGAGCAGTACTTC. Its translation is CAISEVIGGINEQYF.

This clone was counted a single time. The J gene is TRBJ2-5, the V gene TRBV11-2; 8 nucleotides line up with TRBD2. In germline, CDR1 is SGHAT, CDR2 FQNNGV. The CDR3 contains 15 residues. With V trimmed by 1 base and J by 5 bases, 6 bases remained unmatched. CDR3 nucleotides: TGTGCCAGCAGCTTAGTCCGGGGGGGCCCTGAGACCCAGTACTTC. It encodes CASSLVRGGPETQYF. Together with reference TRBV11-2 and TRBJ2-5, the CDR3 gives the full variable domain: EAGVAQSPRYKIIEKRQSVAFWCNPISGHATLYWYQQILGQGPKLLIQFQNNGVVDDSQLPKDRFSAERLKGVDSTLKIQPAKLEDSAVYLCASSLVRGGPETQYFGPGTRLLVL.

This sequence joins TRBV27 and TRBJ2-7; D unresolved. The germline V gene encodes CDR1 MNHEY and CDR2 SMNVEV (reference sequence). V dropped 4 bases and J dropped 2 bases, with 9 bases sitting between them. The CDR3 extends over 13 amino acids. The CDR3 nucleotides are TGTGCCAGCAGTTATCAGGCAACCTACGAGCAGTACTTC. As protein: CASSYQATYEQYF.

The rearrangement links TRBV5-1 to TRBJ2-3; 7 bases are shared with TRBD1. V lost 3 bases to trimming and J lost 4 bases; unmatched junction nucleotides: 5. Germline lookup yields CDR1 SGHRS and CDR2 YFSETQ. The CDR3 spans 14 residues. In DNA form, the CDR3 reads TGCGCCAGCAGCTCCACAGGGGACGCAGATACGCAGTATTTT. Its protein product is CASSSTGDADTQYF.

The chain is built from TRBV20-1 and TRBJ1-1; D is unclear. Trimming pared 3 bases from V and 3 bases from J, leaving 5 bases between. The CDR3 runs to 11 residues. Per germline, CDR1 DFQATT and CDR2 SNEGSKA (reference sequence). The CDR3 region has the DNA TGCAGTGCTAGGAGGGACACTGAAGCTTTCTTT. This translates into CSARRDTEAFF.

Written as DNA, the CDR3 is TGCAGCGACCTCACAGGGGAATATGGCTACACCTTC. It is translated as CSDLTGEYGYTF. The V and J genes are TRBV29-1 and TRBJ1-2; 7 bases are shared with TRBD1. This CDR3 has 12 residues. Per germline, CDR1 SQVTM and CDR2 ANQGSEA. Trimming cost V 7 bases and J 5 bases; bases outside gene matches: 7. Full variable domain (outside the CDR3, taken from reference TRBV29-1 and TRBJ1-2): SAVISQKPSRDICQRGTSLTIQCQVDSQVTMMFWYRQQPGQSLTLIATANQGSEATYESGFVIDKFPISRPNLTFSTLTVSNMSPEDSSIYLCSDLTGEYGYTFGSGTRLTVV.

The chain recombines TRBV5-4 with TRBJ2-5, with a weak D call TRBD2 (5 bases). There are 13 residues in the CDR3. CDR1 is SGHNT and CDR2 is YYREEE in the germline V gene (reference sequence). V gave up 2 bases and J gave up 5 bases, with 10 bases separating them. CDR3 bases: TGTGCCAGCAGCTTTACTAGTCGGGAGACCCAGTACTTC. Its translation: CASSFTSRETQYF.

The chain uses TRBV19 and TRBJ1-5; 7 bases are a match to TRBD1. Per germline, CDR1 LNHDA and CDR2 SQIVND (reference sequence). V gave up 7 bases and J gave up 1 base; unmatched junction bases: 7. The CDR3 runs to 15 residues. CDR3 residues: CASTGGTFSNQPQHF. The CDR3 bases are TGTGCCAGTACAGGGGGTACGTTCAGCAATCAGCCCCAGCATTTT.

The chain recombines TRBV4-3 with TRBJ2-6; 7 bases are a match to TRBD1. Germline CDR1 is LGHNA and CDR2 is YSLEER. The CDR3 consists of 17 residues. Unmatched junction bases numbered 3, after V lost 0 bases and J lost 1 base. CDR3 in amino acids: CASSQDPRGSGANVLTF. DNA for the CDR3: TGCGCCAGCAGCCAAGATCCCAGGGGGTCTGGGGCCAACGTCCTGACTTTC.

This clone was seen only a few times. V usage is TRBV4-3 and J usage is TRBJ1-2; perhaps TRBD1 as D (6 bases). The V gene lost 3 bases and the J gene lost 2 bases, with 13 bases spanning the gap. In germline, CDR1 is LGHNA, CDR2 YSLEER. The CDR3 runs to 15 residues. The CDR3 reads CASSHGTGTNYGYTF. The CDR3 DNA follows: TGCGCCAGCAGCCACGGAACAGGGACAAACTATGGCTACACCTTC.

V gene TRBV9 combines with J gene TRBJ2-3; 12 bases fit TRBD2. The trim removed 0 bases at V and 3 bases at J, leaving 5 bases unmatched. There are 17 residues in the CDR3. CDR1 SGDLS and CDR2 YYNGEE come from the germline V gene. For the CDR3, the DNA is TGTGCCAGCAGCGTAGAGGCTAGCGGGGGGGCGACAGATACGCAGTATTTT. It is translated as CASSVEASGGATDTQYF.

V and J are TRBV7-6 and TRBJ1-1; 7 positions match TRBD1. Trimming removed 0 bases from V and 0 bases from J; junction bases left unmatched: 7. CDR1 and CDR2 from the germline V gene are SGHVS and FNYEAQ. The CDR3 extends over 17 amino acids. The CDR3 protein is CASSLAWGQRLNTEAFF. The CDR3 bases are TGTGCCAGCAGCTTAGCGTGGGGACAGAGATTGAACACTGAAGCTTTCTTT.

This chain connects TRBV5-1 to TRBJ2-7, with D maybe TRBD1 (5 bases). CDR3 size: 14 residues. Germline CDR1 reads SGHRS; CDR2 reads YFSETQ. Trimming took 0 bases from V and 4 from J, leaving 11 bases between them. CDR3 nucleotide sequence: TGCGCCAGCAGCTTGGCTCTAGACAGTTACGAGCAGTACTTC. Residues: CASSLALDSYEQYF.

This clone was seen a single time. The J gene is TRBJ2-2, the V gene TRBV7-3; 7 bases line up with TRBD2. Trimming took 2 bases from V and 2 from J; bases not matched to a gene: 5. Looked up from germline, CDR1 is SGHTA and CDR2 is FQGTGA. The CDR3 covers 16 residues. The CDR3 reads CASSLWGGANTGELFF. The CDR3 nucleotides read TGTGCCAGCAGCTTATGGGGAGGGGCCAACACCGGGGAGCTGTTTTTT.

This clone is a singleton in its sample. V usage is TRBV23-1 and J usage is TRBJ2-5; maybe TRBD2 (6 bases). TRBV23-1 belongs to the ORF category, with a function that is uncertain. This CDR3 contains 12 residues. CDR3 amino acids: CASSGEKETQYF. In DNA, the CDR3 is TGCGCGAGTAGCGGCGAGAAAGAGACCCAGTACTTC.

The chain joins TRBV6-5 to TRBJ1-5; 9 positions match TRBD1. Germline V gene lookup returns CDR1 MNHEY and CDR2 SVGAGI. Trimming cost V 6 bases and J 6 bases; bases outside gene matches: 9. This CDR3 is 15 amino acids long. The CDR3 region is CASRSGTGLGQPQHF. The CDR3 region has the DNA TGTGCCAGCAGATCCGGGACAGGGCTTGGTCAGCCCCAGCATTTT.

The V gene is TRBV5-4, the J gene TRBJ2-5; no clear D gene. Germline V gives CDR1 SGHNT, CDR2 YYREEE (reference sequence). V was clipped by 3 bases and J by 4 bases, with 4 bases between them. The CDR3 spans 11 residues. CDR3 sequence: CASSSTETQYF. The DNA for the CDR3 is TGTGCCAGCAGCTCTACAGAGACCCAGTACTTC.

The chain recombines TRBV27 with TRBJ2-7; weak D call: TRBD1 (5 bases). The CDR3 is made up of 13 amino acids. Germline V gene sequence: CDR1 MNHEY, CDR2 SMNVEV (reference sequence). The V and J ends lost 4 bases and 5 bases respectively, with 12 bases between them. The CDR3, as DNA: TGTGCCAGCAGTTGGGGCAGGGCCCACGAGCAGTACTTC. Protein: CASSWGRAHEQYF.

The chain uses TRBV10-1 and TRBJ2-3; TRBD1 aligns across 8 bases. Trimming removed 4 bases from V and 0 bases from J; junction bases left unmatched: 0. The germline V gene has CDR1 WNHNN and CDR2 SYGVQD (reference sequence). There are 14 residues in the CDR3. CDR3 in DNA: TGCGCCAGCAGTGGGACAGGGAGCACAGATACGCAGTATTTT. It specifies CASSGTGSTDTQYF.

The rearrangement uses TRBV6-6 and TRBJ1-1; weak D call: TRBD1 (6 bases). Germline CDR1 is MNHNY and CDR2 is SVGAGI (reference sequence). The CDR3 spans 13 residues. Deletions cut 5 bases from V and 5 bases from J, with 12 bases between. CDR3 in amino acids: CASSPTGITEAFF. In nucleotides, the CDR3 is TGTGCCAGCAGTCCAACAGGGATTACTGAAGCTTTCTTT.

The chain is built from TRBV9 and TRBJ2-3; 7 nucleotides agree with TRBD1. The V gene end was trimmed by 4 bases and the J gene end by 7 bases; junction bases not matched to a gene: 9. Germline-derived CDR1 and CDR2 are SGDLS and YYNGEE. The CDR3 runs 14 residues. The CDR3 DNA reads TGTGCCAGCAGCCCAGCCCAGACAGGGCATACGCAGTATTTT. Amino acids: CASSPAQTGHTQYF.

This clone showed up just once. The chain employs TRBV7-9 and TRBJ2-2, with D hard to call. Trimming took 0 bases from V and 7 from J, leaving 12 bases between them. CDR1 and CDR2 (germline): SEHNR, FQNEAQ (reference sequence). The CDR3 totals 15 residues. The CDR3 reads CASSLALRSHGELFF. As DNA, the CDR3 is TGTGCCAGCAGCTTAGCACTCAGGTCCCACGGGGAGCTGTTTTTT. Based on the CDR3 plus reference TRBV7-9 and TRBJ2-2, the full variable domain is DTGVSQNPRHKITKRGQNVTFRCDPISEHNRLYWYRQTLGQGPEFLTYFQNEAQLEKSRLLSDRFSAERPKGSFSTLEIQRTEQGDSAMYLCASSLALRSHGELFFGEGSRLTVL.

V is TRBV10-3 and J is TRBJ2-2; 8 bases fit TRBD1. The CDR3 runs 14 residues. Germline-derived CDR1 and CDR2 are ENHRY and SYGVKD. Germline trimming cut 11 bases from V and 7 bases from J; bases unmatched to any gene: 12. DNA of the CDR3: TGTGCCGCCGGAAGACAGGGGTATAGCGGGGAGCTGTTTTTT. Residues: CAAGRQGYSGELFF.